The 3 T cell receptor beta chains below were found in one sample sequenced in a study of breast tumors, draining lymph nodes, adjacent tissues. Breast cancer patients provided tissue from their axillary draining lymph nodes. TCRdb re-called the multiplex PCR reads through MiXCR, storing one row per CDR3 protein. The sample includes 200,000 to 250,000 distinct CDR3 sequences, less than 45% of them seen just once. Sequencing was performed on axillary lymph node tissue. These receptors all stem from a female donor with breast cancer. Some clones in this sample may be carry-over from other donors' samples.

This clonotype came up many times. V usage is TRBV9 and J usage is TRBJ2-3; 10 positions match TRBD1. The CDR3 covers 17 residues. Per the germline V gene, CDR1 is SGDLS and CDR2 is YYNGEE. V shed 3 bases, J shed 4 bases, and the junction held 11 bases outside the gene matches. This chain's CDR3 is CASSAQGGTGVPDTQYF. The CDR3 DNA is TGTGCCAGCAGCGCCCAGGGAGGGACAGGGGTACCAGATACGCAGTATTTT.

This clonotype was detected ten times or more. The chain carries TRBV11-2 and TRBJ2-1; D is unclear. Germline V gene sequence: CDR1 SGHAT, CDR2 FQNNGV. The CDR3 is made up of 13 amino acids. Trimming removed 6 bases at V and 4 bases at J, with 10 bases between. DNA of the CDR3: TGTGCCAGCAGTGCGGAACTTTACAATGAGCAGTTCTTC. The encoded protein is CASSAELYNEQFF.

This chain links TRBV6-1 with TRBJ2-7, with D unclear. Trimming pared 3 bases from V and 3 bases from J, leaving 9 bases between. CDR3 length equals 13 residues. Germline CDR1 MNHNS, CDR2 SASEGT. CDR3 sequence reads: CASSEAFLYEQYF. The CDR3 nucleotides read TGTGCCAGCAGTGAGGCCTTTCTCTACGAGCAGTACTTC.